Each of the 2 T cell receptor beta chains below was sequenced from the same sample in a study of persistence of HIV-infected CD4 T cells. No antigen has been identified for these receptors. Sequencing used immunoSEQ version 4 in survey mode. Some clones are missing from TCRdb's copy, which holds only in-frame ones; the method was immunoSEQ multiplex PCR. This table holds more than 30,000 clones, roughly four fifths found once. Overlapping HIV-1 Gag 15-mer peptides at around 1 ug per peptide per mL were used. Sorted nonresponding memory CD4+ T cells were CD40L-negative, CD69-negative, CD45RO-high. The sequenced sample was CD4+ T cells sorted from PBMCs after roughly 18-hour stimulation, obtained from a patient who received antiretroviral therapy. These TCRs come from an adult woman with HIV who was CMV-seropositive.

The CDR3 spells CASSSSAVSNYGYTF. In DNA form, the CDR3 reads TGTGCCAGCAGCTCCTCAGCCGTGTCTAACTATGGCTACACCTTC. The chain couples TRBV7-9 to TRBJ1-2; D is unclear. The CDR3 sequence is 15 residues long. Trimming pared 4 bases from V and 0 bases from J, leaving 12 bases between. Germline V gene data show CDR1 as SEHNR and CDR2 as FQNEAQ (reference sequence).

The rearrangement joins TRBV5-4 to TRBJ2-5; D gene ambiguous. The CDR3 runs 12 residues. Germline CDR1 SGHNT, CDR2 YYREEE (reference sequence). Trimming stripped 0 bases from V and 2 bases from J, with 2 bases between. This CDR3 reads CASSLDQETQYF. Here the CDR3 DNA reads TGTGCCAGCAGCTTGGATCAAGAGACCCAGTACTTC.